The 30 T cell receptor beta chains given below trace back to one sample, sequenced in a study of graft-versus-host responses after intestinal transplantation. Assay: immunoSEQ multiplex PCR; the TCRdb copy retains only in-frame clones and omits some. The sample consists of roughly 92,000 clones, roughly 90% of them appearing once. These receptors lack a known antigen. This specimen was unstimulated CD4+ T cells sorted from spleen or lymph node cells, taken before intestinal transplant. All receptors derive from a human donor who received an intestinal transplant.

The chain has TRBV5-4 and TRBJ1-6, with 7 bases matching TRBD1. CDR1 is SGHNT and CDR2 is YYREEE in the germline V gene (reference sequence). The CDR3 spans 15 residues. J lost 9 bases, V lost 4 bases, and 10 bases had no gene match. As DNA, the CDR3 is TGTGCCAGCAGCGACAGGACAGGTGAGGGTTCACCCCTCCACTTT. Protein: CASSDRTGEGSPLHF.

The chain employs TRBV4-2 and TRBJ2-7, with TRBD1 identical over 8 bases. Germline V gene sequence: CDR1 LGHNA, CDR2 YNFKEQ. The CDR3 length is 14 residues. With 5 bases clipped from V and 2 bases from J, the junction kept 5 bases outside the gene matches. DNA for the CDR3: TGTGCCAGCAGCTCACCGGGACAGGCCTACGAGCAGTACTTC. As protein: CASSSPGQAYEQYF.

Notes on this clone: Other DNA variants within this sample encode the same CDR3. The chain joins TRBV6-5 to TRBJ1-1; D call uncertain. The germline gives CDR1 MNHEY, CDR2 SVGAGI. The V gene lost 6 bases and the J gene lost 4 bases, with 6 bases spanning the gap. The CDR3 is made up of 11 amino acids. CDR3 in amino acids: CASSRGTEAFF. In DNA form, the CDR3 reads TGTGCCAGCAGCCGAGGCACTGAAGCTTTCTTT.

The rearrangement links TRBV7-2 to TRBJ2-3; D may be TRBD1 (6 bases). Germline V CDR1 and CDR2: SGHTA, FQGNSA. The CDR3 contains 16 residues. Trimming stripped 5 bases from V and 0 bases from J, with 15 bases between. CDR3: CASSPLRTASTDTQYF. CDR3 DNA sequence: TGTGCCAGCAGCCCTCTCCGGACAGCTAGCACAGATACGCAGTATTTT.

J is TRBJ2-5 and V is TRBV5-6; 11 bases match TRBD2. The V gene's germline CDR1 is SGHDT and CDR2 YYEEEE. V lost 2 bases and J lost 2; bases outside the gene matches: 8. This CDR3 has 17 residues. The CDR3 bases are TGTGCCAGCAGCTTATCCCTAGCGGGGGGACTTCAAGAGACCCAGTACTTC. It specifies CASSLSLAGGLQETQYF.

The gene calls are TRBV11-2 and TRBJ1-2; 8 bases map to TRBD1. Looked up from germline, CDR1 is SGHAT and CDR2 is FQNNGV. V trimming: 5 bases; J trimming: 5 bases; junction bases outside the gene matches: 7. CDR3 length: 14 residues. CDR3 coding DNA: TGTGCCAGCAGCCCAGGACAGGGCTTATATGGCTACACCTTC. Translating gives CASSPGQGLYGYTF.

The chain couples TRBV6-6 to TRBJ1-2; no definite D call. Germline CDR1 MNHNY, CDR2 SVGAGI (reference sequence). The CDR3 runs 13 residues. Trimming removed 2 bases at V and 1 base at J, with 5 bases between. CDR3 residues: CASSYIHNYGYTF. The CDR3 nucleotides are TGTGCCAGCAGTTACATCCATAACTATGGCTACACCTTC.

This chain links TRBV2 with TRBJ2-4; D is ambiguous. There are 14 residues in the CDR3. Germline-derived CDR1 and CDR2 are SNHLY and FYNNEI. V lost 2 bases to trimming and J lost 6 bases, with 11 bases between them. The CDR3 loop is CASSEFPGPNIQYF. CDR3 sequence (DNA): TGTGCCAGCAGTGAATTCCCGGGTCCAAACATTCAGTACTTC. The whole variable domain, filled in from reference TRBV2 and TRBJ2-4, reads EPEVTQTPSHQVTQMGQEVILRCVPISNHLYFYWYRQILGQKVEFLVSFYNNEISEKSEIFDDQFSVERPDGSNFTLKIRSTKLEDSAMYFCASSEFPGPNIQYFGAGTRLSVL.

There are a few counts of this clone. The chain has TRBV6-1 and TRBJ1-4; maybe TRBD1 (5 bases). Germline CDR1 MNHNS, CDR2 SASEGT. The CDR3 is 14 amino acids. Trimming stripped 6 bases from V and 2 bases from J, with 10 bases between. The CDR3 here is CASSRGGTNEKLFF. CDR3 DNA sequence: TGTGCCAGCAGCCGGGGGGGGACTAATGAAAAACTGTTTTTT.

The V call is TRBV27, the J call TRBJ1-4; no clear D gene. Deletions cut 2 bases from V and 5 bases from J, with 9 bases between. The germline V gene has CDR1 MNHEY and CDR2 SMNVEV (reference sequence). This CDR3 is built from 14 residues. CDR3 sequence: CASSLLGVNEKLFF. The CDR3 bases are TGTGCCAGCAGTTTACTAGGAGTGAATGAAAAACTGTTTTTT.

The rearrangement links TRBV6-5 to TRBJ2-5; 12 bases map to TRBD2. Germline V CDR1 and CDR2: MNHEY, SVGAGI. The CDR3 runs 14 residues. V lost 5 bases, J lost 5 bases, and 3 bases stayed unmatched. This CDR3 is CASSRLAGEETQYF. The CDR3 nucleotides are TGTGCCAGCAGTCGACTAGCGGGGGAGGAGACCCAGTACTTC.

The chain is built from TRBV5-4 and TRBJ2-7, with D possibly TRBD2 on 6 matching bases. The germline CDR1 and CDR2 sequences are SGHNT and YYREEE (reference sequence). The CDR3 contains 16 residues. Trimming shortened V by 0 bases and J by 0 bases, and 13 bases separated the two germline ends. CDR3: CASSLAREIASYEQYF. CDR3 bases: TGTGCCAGCAGCTTGGCCCGGGAGATCGCCTCCTACGAGCAGTACTTC. The variable domain in full, with the rest retrieved from reference TRBV5-4 and TRBJ2-7, is ETGVTQSPTHLIKTRGQQVTLRCSSQSGHNTVSWYQQALGQGPQFIFQYYREEENGRGNFPPRFSGLQFPNYSSELNVNALELDDSALYLCASSLAREIASYEQYFGPGTRLTVT.

This chain joins TRBV19 and TRBJ1-1; 7 nucleotides line up with TRBD1. This CDR3 is 14 amino acids long. The germline V gene has CDR1 LNHDA and CDR2 SQIVND (reference sequence). With 5 bases clipped from V and 6 bases from J, the junction kept 9 bases outside the gene matches. CDR3 in DNA: TGTGCCAGTAGTCAAGGGGGCCTGATGGCTGAAGCTTTCTTT. Its protein is CASSQGGLMAEAFF.

This rearrangement joins TRBV15 to TRBJ1-1; tentatively, D is TRBD1 (5 bases). V lost 9 bases and J 4 bases, leaving 15 bases between the germline ends. Germline CDR1 is LNHNV and CDR2 is YYDKDF (reference sequence). The CDR3 is 13 residues long. The CDR3 nucleotides are TGTGCCACAGCGCCGGGGGGGGTCACTGAAGCTTTCTTT. This encodes CATAPGGVTEAFF.

The V call is TRBV9, the J call TRBJ2-3; 12 bases align to TRBD2. Germline V lookup: CDR1 SGDLS, CDR2 YYNGEE. V shed 0 bases and J 6 bases; nucleotides not matched to a gene: 11. CDR3 length: 18 residues. In DNA, the CDR3 is TGTGCCAGCAGCGTAGCCCCTACTCTAGCGGGGGGGTCGGATACGCAGTATTTT. Its translation: CASSVAPTLAGGSDTQYF.

This clone was seen a handful of times. The rearrangement uses TRBV27 and TRBJ2-2; 11 bases are shared with TRBD1. The CDR3 loop spans 16 amino acids. The V gene end was trimmed by 6 bases and the J gene end by 4 bases; junction bases not matched to a gene: 7. The V gene's germline CDR1 is MNHEY and CDR2 SMNVEV (reference sequence). For the CDR3, the DNA is TGTGCCAGCAGGAAACCCGGGACAGGGGGCACCGGGGAGCTGTTTTTT. This gives the protein CASRKPGTGGTGELFF.

CDR3 nucleotide sequence: TGTGCCAGCAGCTTAGCAGGGGTCGAGCAGTACTTC. This encodes CASSLAGVEQYF. The genes are TRBV11-2 and TRBJ2-7, with a possible D match to TRBD1 (6 bases). Germline V lookup: CDR1 SGHAT, CDR2 FQNNGV. V was clipped by 1 base and J by 6 bases, with 7 bases between them. This CDR3 has 12 residues.

This clone was seen a handful of times. V usage is TRBV5-1 and J usage is TRBJ2-7; 8 nucleotides line up with TRBD2. CDR3 length: 15 residues. J lost 0 bases, V lost 4 bases, and 6 bases had no gene match. Germline values: CDR1 SGHRS, CDR2 YFSETQ. CDR3 protein: CASSQLADISYEQYF. The CDR3, as DNA: TGCGCCAGCAGCCAACTAGCGGATATCTCCTACGAGCAGTACTTC.

The V call is TRBV6-6, the J call TRBJ1-1, with 9 bases aligning to TRBD1. The CDR3 totals 15 residues. CDR1 MNHNY and CDR2 SVGAGI come from the germline V gene (reference sequence). V lost 5 bases and J lost 0; bases outside the gene matches: 4. The CDR3 sequence: CASSRDRVVNTEAFF. Written as DNA, the CDR3 is TGTGCCAGCAGTAGGGACAGGGTGGTGAACACTGAAGCTTTCTTT.

The chain has TRBV2 and TRBJ2-1; 11 nucleotides match TRBD1. Trimming cost V 7 bases and J 9 bases; bases outside gene matches: 8. Germline V CDR1 and CDR2: SNHLY, FYNNEI. CDR3 length: 14 residues. The CDR3 loop reads CASTRDRGFGEQFF. DNA for the CDR3: TGTGCCAGCACAAGGGACAGGGGGTTCGGTGAGCAGTTCTTC. The complete variable domain, with remaining parts taken from reference TRBV2 and TRBJ2-1, reads EPEVTQTPSHQVTQMGQEVILRCVPISNHLYFYWYRQILGQKVEFLVSFYNNEISEKSEIFDDQFSVERPDGSNFTLKIRSTKLEDSAMYFCASTRDRGFGEQFFGPGTRLTVL.

The chain's CDR3 is CASSYLAGLTTQYF. DNA for the CDR3: TGTGCCAGCAGTTACCTAGCGGGCCTTACCACGCAGTATTTT. The rearrangement uses TRBV6-5 and TRBJ2-3, with 8 bases fitting TRBD2. This CDR3 has 14 residues. Trimming at V came to 2 bases and at J to 9 bases, leaving 7 bases not matched to a gene. The germline V gene has CDR1 MNHEY and CDR2 SVGAGI.

The CDR3 spells CASSSPRTGSQYEAFF. The CDR3 DNA sequence: TGTGCCAGCAGTTCCCCCCGAACAGGGTCTCAATATGAAGCTTTCTTT. The chain couples TRBV6-6 to TRBJ1-1; possible D gene TRBD1, 6 bases. Germline loops: CDR1 MNHNY, CDR2 SVGAGI (reference sequence). Trimming removed 4 bases from V and 7 bases from J, with 22 bases in between. The CDR3 is made up of 16 amino acids.

The V gene is TRBV9, the J gene TRBJ2-5, with 10 nucleotides matching TRBD2. V trimming: 0 bases; J trimming: 1 base; junction bases outside the gene matches: 0. The CDR3 extends over 15 amino acids. Germline-derived CDR1 and CDR2 are SGDLS and YYNGEE. CDR3 bases: TGTGCCAGCAGCGTAGAGCGGGGGGGCCAAGAGACCCAGTACTTC. Its protein product is CASSVERGGQETQYF.

This chain uses TRBV6-1 with TRBJ1-2; perhaps TRBD1 as D (6 bases). The CDR3 contains 15 residues. Per germline, CDR1 MNHNS and CDR2 SASEGT. Trimming left V 6 bases short and J 2 bases short, with 16 bases between. The CDR3 DNA is TGTGCCAGCAGGCTCAACAGGGTTCAGAACTATGGCTACACCTTC. It is translated as CASRLNRVQNYGYTF.

This chain uses TRBV4-1 with TRBJ2-7; D unresolved. CDR1 and CDR2 from the germline V gene are MGHRA and YSYEKL. The CDR3 is 14 residues long. Trimming pared 1 base from V and 4 bases from J, leaving 11 bases between. The CDR3 sequence: CASSQGQERYEQYF. The CDR3 region has the DNA TGCGCCAGCAGCCAAGGACAAGAACGTTACGAGCAGTACTTC.

This sequence joins TRBV6-5 and TRBJ1-2, with D maybe TRBD1 (6 bases). CDR1 and CDR2 from the germline V gene are MNHEY and SVGAGI. The CDR3 is 14 amino acids. V was cut by 2 bases and J by 7 bases, with 14 bases left in between. In nucleotides, the CDR3 is TGTGCCAGCAGTTACCGGGGGGGCCGAGGTGGCTACACCTTC. Its translation is CASSYRGGRGGYTF.

The rearrangement links TRBV9 to TRBJ2-1, with D possibly being TRBD1 (5 bases). Trimming shortened V by 4 bases and J by 0 bases, and 14 bases separated the two germline ends. This CDR3 region has 16 residues. Germline V gives CDR1 SGDLS, CDR2 YYNGEE. CDR3 loop: CASSTPQGSSYNEQFF. Here the CDR3 DNA reads TGTGCCAGCAGCACACCCCAGGGAAGCTCCTACAATGAGCAGTTCTTC.

The CDR3 DNA follows: TGCGCCAGCAGCCAAAATCCCGCCTCCGGGACAGGGTCCTACGAGCAGTACTTC. This gives the protein CASSQNPASGTGSYEQYF. This chain uses TRBV4-1 with TRBJ2-7, with 9 bases aligning to TRBD1. The CDR3 sequence is 18 residues long. J was trimmed by 1 base and V by 2 bases; bases with no gene match: 12. From germline, CDR1 is MGHRA and CDR2 YSYEKL.

This clone occurred a few times. This rearrangement joins TRBV2 to TRBJ1-3; D remains unclear. Between the trimmed V and J ends, which lost 7 bases and 10 bases, there was a span of 11 bases. CDR3 length equals 11 residues. From germline, CDR1 is SNHLY and CDR2 FYNNEI. In nucleotides, the CDR3 is TGTGCCAGCACCGGCGAGGCAACCATATATTTT. Its protein product is CASTGEATIYF.

The chain couples TRBV5-4 to TRBJ1-6; weak D call: TRBD1 (6 bases). The CDR3 contains 14 residues. Trimming removed 7 bases from V and 6 bases from J, with 14 bases in between. The germline gives CDR1 SGHNT, CDR2 YYREEE (reference sequence). CDR3 sequence reads: CASGGGGPNSPLHF. The DNA of the CDR3 is TGTGCCAGCGGGGGAGGGGGTCCTAATTCACCCCTCCACTTT.